Reported below is one T cell receptor beta chain. This clonotype was detected ten times or more. No cognate antigen has been identified for it. No base quality values were provided; no much bigger clone lies one nucleotide off. Including the terminal cysteine and phenylalanine, the CDR3 comprises 15 residues. The read is trimmed to its CDR3 DNA, 45 bases read in frame from base 1. Based on the germline V gene, the CDR1 and CDR2 sequences are MDHEN and SYDVKM. V loses 6 bases, J loses 2 bases, and the germline ends lie 14 bases apart. The data are from a study of breast tumors, draining lymph nodes, adjacent tissues (dated by TCRdb to the mid-2010s). Regarding the complete study: The study compared TCR beta repertoires across tumor, adjacent nontumor tissue and axillary lymph nodes from breast cancer patients. The study aimed to assess the relationships and possible T-cell exchange between tumor, surrounding tissue and draining lymph node repertoires in human breast cancer.

Lymph node samples were obtained from the axillary draining lymph nodes of breast cancer patients. These reads were obtained on an Illumina HiSeq 2000. Multiplex PCR amplification was used to build the TCR beta chain libraries. The amplified TCR beta chain products were analyzed by high-throughput sequencing. TCRdb reprocessing: public reads trimmed at Q25 with fastp, clones called with MiXCR, in-frame beta chains kept. CDR3 protein sequences are deduplicated, and each keeps its most common genes and DNA. The sample table contains over 200,000 distinct CDR3 sequences; only one count was recorded for approximately 30% of them. The leading ten clones occupy around 1.4% of the sample. Paper-wide results and their limitations: Tumor and nontumor tissue repertoires were significantly more similar in luminal-like than in basal-like breast cancer. Rather than being directly demonstrated, the conclusion that tumor T cells originate in lymph nodes was presented as consistent with a hypothesis. T-cell repertoire diversity in tumors was found to be lower than in lymph nodes but higher than in nontumor tissue, and preferential V and J gene usage was observed. A scenario in which most tumor T cells derive from the lymph node and then expand within tumor tissue was judged to be consistent with the data.

The rearranged chain carries TRBV28 and TRBJ1-5; confidence is insufficient to name the D gene. The sequencing sample was made of axillary lymph node tissue. The receptor was derived from a female donor with breast cancer. Some clones in this sample may be carry-over from other donors' samples. The DNA reads as follows: TGTGCCAGCAGGGACGGGTCGTCGGGCAATCAGCCCCAGCATTTT. It is translated as CASRDGSSGNQPQHF.